This T cell receptor (beta chain) was retrieved from a study of cytomegalovirus exposure and HLA in healthy donors. The overall study: Findings of an earlier analysis included around 120 million unique TCR beta sequences from 190 million or so T cells. Study findings and constraints: In a later analysis, common viral pathogens appeared linked to several of the most significant clusters. Within an earlier analysis, most TCR beta V segments proved productive either about 90% or about 30% of the time.

Germline CDR1 and CDR2: MGHRA and YSYEKL. The V end was cut by 1 base, the J end by 4 bases, with 13 bases between. The CDR3 totals 15 residues. Concerning this clone: Its antigen is unidentified.

PCR amplification relied on 60 Vbeta primers (plus 13 Jbeta primers). Measured with immunoSEQ multiplex PCR; TCRdb has only the in-frame clones, and not every one. The sample yields about 140,000 clones, around 76% seen once. This sequence originates from a man in his late teens or twenties in good health and CMV-seronegative. The rearrangement joins TRBV4-1 to TRBJ1-1; D possibly corresponds to TRBD1 (6 bases). Sequenced sample: PBMCs. The CDR3 nucleotides are TGCGCCAGCAGCCAAGCAGGGGTTAGGAGCACTGAAGCTTTCTTT. This sequence encodes CASSQAGVRSTEAFF.